Below, 2 T cell receptor beta chains from the same sample are listed, as sequenced in a study of blood T cell repertoires in COVID-19. TCRdb's copy holds only in-frame clones and misses some; the assay was immunoSEQ multiplex PCR. Of about 300,000 clones listed, approximately 89% are singletons. The sequenced material came from peripheral blood. These receptor sequences come from a woman aged 25-40 years with COVID-19, enrolled during active disease.

J is TRBJ2-2 and V is TRBV7-9; 9 bases fit TRBD1. The germline gives CDR1 SEHNR, CDR2 FQNEAQ (reference sequence). Losses at the gene ends were 5 bases for V and 7 bases for J; bases not matched to a gene: 8. The CDR3 is made up of 15 amino acids. The CDR3 loop is CASSPGTGRDGELFF. For the CDR3, the DNA is TGTGCCAGCAGCCCCGGGACAGGGAGAGACGGGGAGCTGTTTTTT.

The chain has TRBV2 and TRBJ1-3; maybe TRBD1 (5 bases). The ends were cut back, 6 bases at V and 5 bases at J, with 17 bases in the middle. The CDR3 consists of 15 residues. Germline CDR1 reads SNHLY; CDR2 reads FYNNEI. CDR3 bases: TGTGCCAGCAGCCGTAGCCAGGGATATAGAAACACCATATATTTT. It encodes CASSRSQGYRNTIYF.